This note documents a single TCR beta chain sequence. CDR1 and CDR2 from the germline V gene are SGHRS and YFSETQ. Trimming cost V 4 bases and J 5 bases, with 12 bases left between them. The CDR3 sequence is 13 residues long. The data originate from a study of blood T cell repertoires in COVID-19. Study in general: Researchers got acute and convalescent COVID-19 samples from the United States, Italy and Spain. The cDNA or gDNA used as material had been derived from T cells, B-cell-depleted T cells, or PBMCs.

Authors' methods: Counts of nucleated cells, estimated from reference gene primer amplification, were obtained. Assay: immunoSEQ multiplex PCR; the TCRdb copy retains only in-frame clones and omits some. That table supplies the V and J calls and clone size; D and trimming were determined from the DNA. This table has approximately 200,000 clones, over 75% appearing once. The TCR was taken from a man aged 50 to 59 with acute or convalescent COVID-19. What was sequenced was peripheral blood. The chain links TRBV5-1 to TRBJ1-1, with unresolved D. For the CDR3, the DNA is TGCGCCAGCAGCCTGATGGCCAATACTGAAGCTTTCTTT. Translating it yields CASSLMANTEAFF. Complete variable domain (other parts from reference TRBV5-1 and TRBJ1-1): KAGVTQTPRYLIKTRGQQVTLSCSPISGHRSVSWYQQTPGQGLQFLFEYFSETQRNKGNFPGRFSGRQFSNSRSEMNVSTLELGDSALYLCASSLMANTEAFFGQGTRLTVV.